This T cell receptor beta chain was sequenced for a study of cytomegalovirus exposure and HLA in healthy donors. Nominally healthy donors were sampled, though unrecorded immune exposures were likely. This PCR relied on a set of 60 Vbeta primers and 13 Jbeta primers. TCRdb's table, derived via immunoSEQ multiplex PCR, lists solely in-frame clones and lacks some. The sample consists of over 150,000 clones, over 65% of them appearing once. Trimming took off 2 bases at V and 2 bases at J, with 12 bases between the two ends. The CDR3 totals 15 residues. The germline CDR1 and CDR2 sequences are PRHDT and FYEKMQ (reference sequence).

This clonotype was obtained from a woman in her forties in good health and CMV-seropositive. The rearrangement links TRBV13 to TRBJ2-5, with a tentative D call TRBD1 (6 bases). Sequences were obtained from PBMCs. The CDR3 reads CASSLQSTGQETQYF. The CDR3 DNA is TGTGCCAGCAGCTTACAAAGCACAGGGCAAGAGACCCAGTACTTC.